This entry lists 17 T cell receptor beta chains sequenced from one sample in a study of cytomegalovirus exposure and HLA in healthy donors. Researchers ran the PCR with 60 Vbeta and 13 Jbeta primers. The protocol was immunoSEQ multiplex PCR, while the TCRdb copy is restricted to in-frame clones and leaves out a portion. The sample holds roughly 120,000 clones, roughly 72% seen once. The sample consisted of PBMCs. The receptor source for this set is a woman aged 50 to 60 in good health and CMV-seropositive.

The chain carries TRBV27 and TRBJ1-1; TRBD1 matches at 7 bases. The CDR3 is 14 amino acids. Germline assignment: CDR1 MNHEY and CDR2 SMNVEV (reference sequence). J lost 4 bases, V lost 5 bases, and 7 bases had no gene match. The CDR3 nucleotides read TGTGCCAGCAGTCTCGACAGGGTACGCACTGAAGCTTTCTTT. This encodes CASSLDRVRTEAFF.

V gene TRBV5-1 combines with J gene TRBJ2-3; 10 bases line up with TRBD2. This CDR3 has 17 residues. Germline-derived CDR1 and CDR2 are SGHRS and YFSETQ. Losses at the gene ends were 1 base for V and 5 bases for J; bases not matched to a gene: 10. The CDR3 spells CASSLRSSGSLQDTQYF. For the CDR3, the DNA is TGCGCCAGCAGCTTGAGGTCTAGCGGGAGTCTCCAAGATACGCAGTATTTT.

This clone was counted only a few times. The V and J genes are TRBV5-1 and TRBJ2-2; D unresolved. In germline, CDR1 is SGHRS, CDR2 YFSETQ. This CDR3 contains 14 residues. Trimming removed 0 bases from V and 1 base from J, with 4 bases in between. CDR3 amino acids: CASSLVQNTGELFF. The CDR3 region has the DNA TGCGCCAGCAGCTTGGTCCAGAACACCGGGGAGCTGTTTTTT.

This sequence joins TRBV7-8 and TRBJ2-7, with D possibly being TRBD2 (7 bases). The CDR3 totals 15 residues. Deletions cut 1 base from V and 3 bases from J, with 13 bases between. The germline V gene encodes CDR1 SGHVS and CDR2 FQNEAQ. In nucleotides, the CDR3 is TGTGCCAGCAGCTTAGTGGGGGGGCCCTTCTACGAGCAGTACTTC. Protein product: CASSLVGGPFYEQYF. The entire variable domain, with the rest obtained from reference TRBV7-8 and TRBJ2-7, is as follows: GAGVSQSPRYKVAKRGQDVALRCDPISGHVSLFWYQQALGQGPEFLTYFQNEAQLDKSGLPSDRFFAERPEGSVSTLKIQRTQQEDSAVYLCASSLVGGPFYEQYFGPGTRLTVT.

V usage is TRBV5-4 and J usage is TRBJ1-2; 8 nucleotides agree with TRBD1. CDR3 length: 13 residues. CDR1 is SGHNT and CDR2 is YYREEE in the germline V gene (reference sequence). V dropped 4 bases and J dropped 4; count of bases not matched to a gene: 3. The DNA for the CDR3 is TGTGCCAGCAGCCCGGACAGGGTCTATGGCTACACCTTC. This gives the protein CASSPDRVYGYTF. Supplemented by reference TRBV5-4 and TRBJ1-2, the full variable domain reads ETGVTQSPTHLIKTRGQQVTLRCSSQSGHNTVSWYQQALGQGPQFIFQYYREEENGRGNFPPRFSGLQFPNYSSELNVNALELDDSALYLCASSPDRVYGYTFGSGTRLTVV.

The chain uses TRBV19 and TRBJ2-3; TRBD2 matches 8 bases. After removal of 9 bases from V and 0 bases from J, the junction contained 11 bases not matched to a gene. This CDR3 spans 16 amino acids. The germline gives CDR1 LNHDA, CDR2 SQIVND (reference sequence). Written as DNA, the CDR3 is TGTGCCAGCCGGAGGGCGGGGGGTAGTAGCACAGATACGCAGTATTTT. This gives the protein CASRRAGGSSTDTQYF.

V gene TRBV6-6 combines with J gene TRBJ2-3; 9 positions match TRBD2. V was clipped by 5 bases and J by 4 bases; unmatched bases: 7. From germline, CDR1 is MNHNY and CDR2 SVGAGI (reference sequence). This CDR3 is 15 amino acids long. The CDR3 here is CASSAIAGVSDTQYF. The CDR3 DNA reads as TGTGCCAGCAGTGCGATAGCGGGGGTTTCAGATACGCAGTATTTT.

The chain recombines TRBV21-1 with TRBJ2-1; TRBD2 reflects the table's D call only, with no check against the DNA. TRBV21-1 is a pseudogene. The CDR3 is made up of 18 amino acids. In nucleotides, the CDR3 is TGTGCCAGCTCCACGACTAGCGGGAGTTCCAGCTCCTACAATGAGCAGTTCTTC. It specifies CASSTTSGSSSSYNEQFF.

CDR3 nucleotide sequence: TGTGCCAGCTCACCAGCGGGACTAGCGGGGGGCCCCTACAATGAGCAGTTCTTC. It codes for CASSPAGLAGGPYNEQFF. The chain uses TRBV18 and TRBJ2-1; 15 bases fit TRBD2. The trim removed 2 bases at V and 2 bases at J, leaving 4 bases unmatched. The CDR3 is 18 amino acids. Germline CDR1 is KGHSH and CDR2 is LQKENI. Drawing the rest from reference TRBV18 and TRBJ2-1, the complete variable domain is NAGVMQNPRHLVRRRGQEARLRCSPMKGHSHVYWYRQLPEEGLKFMVYLQKENIIDESGMPKERFSAEFPKEGPSILRIQQVVRGDSAAYFCASSPAGLAGGPYNEQFFGPGTRLTVL.

V gene TRBV28 combines with J gene TRBJ2-7; perhaps TRBD1 as D (5 bases). Germline V gene data show CDR1 as MDHEN and CDR2 as SYDVKM. V shed 3 bases and J shed 7 bases, with 16 bases lying between them. The CDR3 is made up of 14 amino acids. The CDR3 sequence: CASSLEQGKGEQYF. The DNA for the CDR3 is TGTGCCAGCAGTTTGGAGCAGGGAAAGGGGGAGCAGTACTTC.

The chain links TRBV6-5 to TRBJ1-2; D unresolved. V was pared by 7 bases and J by 3 bases, with 12 bases between. The CDR3 is 13 residues long. Germline V lookup: CDR1 MNHEY, CDR2 SVGAGI. The CDR3 is CASTREGDYGYTF. The DNA for the CDR3 is TGTGCCAGCACCCGGGAAGGTGACTATGGCTACACCTTC.

V usage is TRBV2 and J usage is TRBJ1-5, with TRBD1 matching over 7 bases. The V gene's germline CDR1 is SNHLY and CDR2 FYNNEI. The junction had 12 bases not matched to a gene; V was cut back by 7 bases and J by 6 bases. This CDR3 spans 15 amino acids. The CDR3 DNA reads TGTGCCAGCAACCCCGGAAAAGGGGGCAGTCAGCCCCAGCATTTT. Translating gives CASNPGKGGSQPQHF.

The gene calls are TRBV30 and TRBJ2-5; weak D call: TRBD2 (6 bases). Between the trimmed V and J ends, which lost 0 bases and 5 bases, there was a span of 19 bases. CDR1 and CDR2 from the germline V gene are GTSNPN and SVGIG (reference sequence). The CDR3 loop spans 16 amino acids. The CDR3 here is CAWSVPWAAGRETQYF. CDR3 nucleotides: TGTGCCTGGAGTGTACCATGGGCAGCAGGGAGGGAGACCCAGTACTTC. The full variable domain, completed using reference TRBV30 and TRBJ2-5, is SQTIHQWPATLVQPVGSPLSLECTVEGTSNPNLYWYRQAAGRGLQLLFYSVGIGQISSEVPQNLSASRPQDRQFILSSKKLLLSDSGFYLCAWSVPWAAGRETQYFGPGTRLLVL.

V and J are TRBV6-5 and TRBJ2-7; perhaps TRBD1 as D (7 bases). V gave up 5 bases and J gave up 2 bases, with 10 bases separating them. This CDR3 comprises 13 residues. Germline V gene data show CDR1 as MNHEY and CDR2 as SVGAGI. The CDR3 DNA reads as TGTGCCAGCAGTCAGGGGGGCACCTACGAGCAGTACTTC. It yields the protein CASSQGGTYEQYF.

The chain employs TRBV5-1 and TRBJ1-2; no definite D call. The CDR3 runs 14 residues. Trimming cost V 1 base and J 5 bases, with 12 bases left between them. The germline gives CDR1 SGHRS, CDR2 YFSETQ. The CDR3 loop reads CASSLLTDPYGYTF. CDR3 DNA sequence: TGCGCCAGCAGCTTGTTAACAGATCCATATGGCTACACCTTC. The whole variable domain, remainder taken from reference TRBV5-1 and TRBJ1-2, is KAGVTQTPRYLIKTRGQQVTLSCSPISGHRSVSWYQQTPGQGLQFLFEYFSETQRNKGNFPGRFSGRQFSNSRSEMNVSTLELGDSALYLCASSLLTDPYGYTFGSGTRLTVV.

This clone was found once. The chain combines TRBV6-1 with TRBJ2-1; 10 bases match TRBD2. The CDR3 covers 14 residues. Germline CDR1 reads MNHNS; CDR2 reads SASEGT. After removal of 10 bases from V and 7 bases from J, the junction contained 10 bases not matched to a gene. The CDR3 coding sequence is TGTGCCACCCGACTAGCGGGCTTGAGGAATGAGCAGTTCTTC. It yields the protein CATRLAGLRNEQFF.

The CDR3 protein is CASSFGLGPEEGYEQYF. Here the CDR3 DNA reads TGTGCCAGCAGCTTCGGGTTGGGCCCGGAAGAGGGCTACGAGCAGTACTTC. The chain carries TRBV5-4 and TRBJ2-7; tentatively, D is TRBD2 (5 bases). This CDR3 has 17 amino acids. With 2 bases removed from V and 3 bases from J, the gap between germline ends came to 21 bases. Germline V lookup: CDR1 SGHNT, CDR2 YYREEE (reference sequence).